Presented here are 30 T cell receptor beta chains from one specimen sequenced in a study of human T cells and chemical hapten exposure. Time point noted: patch test 1, 2 weeks after DPC sensitization. Treatment specified: therapeutic diphenylcyclopropenone sensitization with weekly scalp DPC. TCRdb reprocessed the RACE reads via MiXCR and lists one record per CDR3 protein. The repertoire holds about 120,000 distinct CDR3 sequences, with 9% to 14% as singletons. The material sequenced was whole blood, taken in connection with sensitization to the hapten diphenylcyclopropenone (DPC). The receptor set was obtained from a woman in her fifties or sixties with alopecia areata. Some clones in this sample may be carry-over from other donors' samples.

This clonotype was observed many times. V usage is TRBV14 and J usage is TRBJ2-1, with 8 bases aligning to TRBD2. The CDR3 runs to 14 residues. J lost 5 bases, V lost 2 bases, and 2 bases had no gene match. In germline, CDR1 is SGHDN, CDR2 FVKESK. The CDR3 protein is CASSQLAGNNEQFF. CDR3 in DNA: TGTGCCAGCAGCCAACTAGCGGGTAACAATGAGCAGTTCTTC.

At least ten counts were recorded for this clonotype. The chain recombines TRBV5-1 with TRBJ2-7; D unresolved. V gave up 0 bases and J gave up 0 bases, with 7 bases separating them. Germline V gene data show CDR1 as SGHRS and CDR2 as YFSETQ. The CDR3 loop spans 14 amino acids. The CDR3 is CASSLGPTSYEQYF. The CDR3 coding sequence is TGCGCCAGCAGCTTGGGGCCTACCTCCTACGAGCAGTACTTC. The complete variable domain, with remaining parts taken from reference TRBV5-1 and TRBJ2-7, reads KAGVTQTPRYLIKTRGQQVTLSCSPISGHRSVSWYQQTPGQGLQFLFEYFSETQRNKGNFPGRFSGRQFSNSRSEMNVSTLELGDSALYLCASSLGPTSYEQYFGPGTRLTVT.

This clonotype was detected only a few times. The chain employs TRBV18 and TRBJ2-7, with 10 bases aligning to TRBD1. CDR1 and CDR2 (germline): KGHSH, LQKENI. The junction had 6 bases not matched to a gene; V was cut back by 5 bases and J by 2 bases. The CDR3 extends over 15 amino acids. CDR3 nucleotide sequence: TGTGCCAGCTCAGGGAGGGGGACAGGGGCCTACGAGCAGTACTTC. Residues: CASSGRGTGAYEQYF.

Concerning this clonotype: This may be a read error: a much more frequent sequence differs by one nucleotide. The chain is built from TRBV6-2 or TRBV6-3 and TRBJ2-7; 11 nucleotides agree with TRBD2. From germline, CDR1 is MNHEY and CDR2 SVGEGT. This CDR3 is built from 18 residues. CDR3 sequence (DNA): TGTGCCAGCAGTTCTTGGCTAGCGGGAGGCTTGAGCTCCCACGAGCAGTACTTC. Encoded protein: CASSSWLAGGLSSHEQYF.

The chain combines TRBV7-2 with TRBJ2-2; D not resolved. Trimming took off 4 bases at V and 7 bases at J, with 10 bases between the two ends. The CDR3 totals 13 residues. Germline CDR1 and CDR2: SGHTA and FQGNSA. CDR3: CASSSESGGELFF. The CDR3 DNA sequence: TGTGCCAGCAGCTCCGAATCTGGCGGGGAGCTGTTTTTT.

This chain links TRBV20-1 with TRBJ1-6; D is perhaps TRBD1 (6 bases). Germline-derived CDR1 and CDR2 are DFQATT and SNEGSKA (reference sequence). V was trimmed by 3 bases and J by 5 bases, leaving 14 bases between them. This CDR3 has 15 residues. The CDR3, as DNA: TGCAGTGCTAGTACCAAACAGGGAGATAATTCACCCCTCCACTTT. Translation gives CSASTKQGDNSPLHF.

This clonotype was counted ten times or more. The rearrangement uses TRBV5-1 and TRBJ1-1; no reliable D call. V lost 4 bases to trimming and J lost 3 bases, with 10 bases between them. In germline, CDR1 is SGHRS, CDR2 YFSETQ. This CDR3 is 13 amino acids long. The CDR3 region has the DNA TGCGCCAGCAGCCCCGGACCCGACACTGAAGCTTTCTTT. It is translated as CASSPGPDTEAFF.

V usage is TRBV11-2 and J usage is TRBJ2-3, with 13 bases aligning to TRBD2. Losses at the gene ends were 4 bases for V and 8 bases for J; bases not matched to a gene: 9. This CDR3 comprises 16 residues. CDR1 SGHAT and CDR2 FQNNGV come from the germline V gene. CDR3 DNA sequence: TGTGCCAGCAGCTGGACTAGCGGGGGAGGCGATGGTACGCAGTATTTT. Translated, it gives CASSWTSGGGDGTQYF.

The sample holds a few counts of this clonotype. J is TRBJ2-1 and V is TRBV7-9, with 10 bases fitting TRBD2. Losses at the gene ends were 1 base for V and 8 bases for J; bases not matched to a gene: 5. The CDR3 length is 15 residues. In germline, CDR1 is SEHNR, CDR2 FQNEAQ (reference sequence). CDR3: CASSLELAGDYEQFF. The CDR3 bases are TGTGCCAGCAGCTTAGAGCTAGCGGGAGACTATGAGCAGTTCTTC.

The chain is built from TRBV6-2 or TRBV6-3 and TRBJ2-7; 7 nucleotides match TRBD2. The V gene end was trimmed by 4 bases and the J gene end by 2 bases; junction bases not matched to a gene: 5. The CDR3 is 14 amino acids. CDR1 and CDR2 from the germline V gene are MNHEY and SVGEGT. The CDR3 loop reads CASSFSGAAYEQYF. The CDR3, as DNA: TGTGCCAGCAGTTTCAGCGGGGCCGCCTACGAGCAGTACTTC.

In this sample, this clonotype turned up many times. J is TRBJ2-7 and V is TRBV9, with a tentative D call TRBD1 (6 bases). Trimming left V 6 bases short and J 5 bases short, with 21 bases between. CDR1 is SGDLS, CDR2 YYNGEE, per germline. The CDR3 runs 15 residues. Written as DNA, the CDR3 is TGTGCCAGCACCAGAGGGGGACAAAGCGGCGACGAGCAGTACTTC. This codes for CASTRGGQSGDEQYF.

This clonotype has a count of ten or more. The J gene is TRBJ1-3, the V gene TRBV6-5; D unclear. V shed 5 bases and J shed 0 bases, with 11 bases lying between them. The germline CDR1 and CDR2 sequences are MNHEY and SVGAGI. This CDR3 is 15 amino acids long. The CDR3 DNA reads TGTGCCAGCAGTGGATCCCCGCTCTCTGGAAACACCATATATTTT. Translation: CASSGSPLSGNTIYF.

This clonotype was observed a handful of times. The V call is TRBV5-4, the J call TRBJ2-7; D might be TRBD1 (6 bases). The CDR3 totals 14 residues. V was clipped by 6 bases and J by 3 bases, with 16 bases between them. CDR1 is SGHNT and CDR2 is YYREEE in the germline V gene (reference sequence). CDR3 nucleotides: TGTGCCAGCACCTCGCCTGGACAGAGCTACGAGCAGTACTTC. It translates to CASTSPGQSYEQYF.

This clonotype was seen only a few times. The chain carries TRBV3-1 and TRBJ2-7; D is unclear. The length of the CDR3 is 11 residues. The germline V and J ends were trimmed by 0 bases and 6 bases, with 3 bases remaining between them. Germline V gene sequence: CDR1 LGHDT, CDR2 YNNKEL (reference sequence). CDR3 amino acids: CASSQDGEQYF. DNA of the CDR3: TGTGCCAGCAGCCAAGATGGCGAGCAGTACTTC.

This clonotype showed up many times. J is TRBJ1-5 and V is TRBV6-1, with D perhaps TRBD1 (6 bases). Germline assignment: CDR1 MNHNS and CDR2 SASEGT. The CDR3 extends over 16 amino acids. Trimming pared 2 bases from V and 1 base from J, leaving 12 bases between. The CDR3 loop is CASSELQGPSNQPQHF. CDR3 in DNA: TGTGCCAGCAGTGAATTGCAGGGGCCCAGCAATCAGCCCCAGCATTTT.

V usage is TRBV11-2 and J usage is TRBJ2-2; TRBD1 matches at 8 bases. The CDR3 length is 15 residues. Germline V gene data show CDR1 as SGHAT and CDR2 as FQNNGV. The V and J ends lost 5 bases and 7 bases, in that order; junction bases with no gene match: 9. CDR3: CASSDARGPGGELFF. As DNA, the CDR3 is TGTGCCAGCAGCGATGCCAGGGGGCCGGGCGGGGAGCTGTTTTTT.

This clonotype occurred many times. The chain employs TRBV11-1 and TRBJ2-1; no firm D call. Deletions cut 1 base from V and 12 bases from J, with 10 bases between. Germline CDR1 and CDR2: SGHAT and FQDESV (reference sequence). This CDR3 contains 12 residues. The CDR3 spells CASSLVSRGQFF. DNA for the CDR3: TGTGCCAGCAGCTTAGTTTCGAGAGGGCAGTTCTTC. The variable domain in full, completed from reference TRBV11-1 and TRBJ2-1, reads EAEVAQSPRYKITEKSQAVAFWCDPISGHATLYWYRQILGQGPELLVQFQDESVVDDSQLPKDRFSAERLKGVDSTLKIQPAELGDSAMYLCASSLVSRGQFFGPGTRLTVL.

The table lists this clonotype with many counts. V gene TRBV19 combines with J gene TRBJ2-2; unclear D gene. V was cut by 8 bases and J by 2 bases, with 12 bases left in between. The CDR3 loop spans 14 amino acids. Germline V gene sequence: CDR1 LNHDA, CDR2 SQIVND (reference sequence). Written as DNA, the CDR3 is TGTGCCAGTCACTACTCCAATAACACCGGGGAGCTGTTTTTT. This gives the protein CASHYSNNTGELFF. The full variable domain, rest sourced from reference TRBV19 and TRBJ2-2, is DGGITQSPKYLFRKEGQNVTLSCEQNLNHDAMYWYRQDPGQGLRLIYYSQIVNDFQKGDIAEGYSVSREKKESFPLTVTSAQKNPTAFYLCASHYSNNTGELFFGEGSRLTVL.

The V and J genes are TRBV12-3 or TRBV12-4 and TRBJ2-1; 12 bases agree with TRBD2. Trimming removed 6 bases from V and 7 bases from J; junction bases left unmatched: 1. CDR3 length: 13 residues. CDR3 amino acids: CASSTSGGNEQFF. The CDR3 DNA reads TGTGCCAGCAGCACTAGCGGGGGGAATGAGCAGTTCTTC.

This clonotype was counted a few times. The chain has TRBV6-2 or TRBV6-3 and TRBJ1-6; 12 nucleotides align to TRBD1. CDR1 is MNHEY and CDR2 is SVGEGT in the germline V gene. Trimming took 5 bases from V and 7 from J; bases not matched to a gene: 0. This CDR3 has 14 amino acids. CDR3 bases: TGTGCCAGCAGTGGGACAGGGGGCAATTCACCCCTCCACTTT. The encoded protein is CASSGTGGNSPLHF.

This clonotype came up a few times. J is TRBJ2-2 and V is TRBV29-1, with D possibly matching TRBD2 (5 bases). From germline, CDR1 is SQVTM and CDR2 ANQGSEA. The CDR3 is made up of 14 amino acids. The ends were cut back, 7 bases at V and 0 bases at J, with 12 bases in the middle. CDR3 loop: CSACILANTGELFF. The CDR3 DNA reads as TGCAGCGCCTGTATACTAGCGAACACCGGGGAGCTGTTTTTT.

CDR3 amino acids: CASSQTYRTAELQETQYF. The CDR3 nucleotides read TGTGCCAGTAGTCAGACATACCGGACAGCAGAGCTTCAAGAGACCCAGTACTTC. The chain has TRBV19 and TRBJ2-5, with D tentatively TRBD1 (6 bases). The germline gives CDR1 LNHDA, CDR2 SQIVND (reference sequence). The CDR3 runs 18 residues. V lost 5 bases and J 2 bases, leaving 24 bases between the germline ends.

This clonotype was observed at least ten times. The chain links TRBV7-9 to TRBJ2-1; maybe TRBD2 (5 bases). The V gene's germline CDR1 is SEHNR and CDR2 FQNEAQ (reference sequence). The CDR3 contains 12 residues. Trimming removed 1 base at V and 9 bases at J, with 7 bases between. This CDR3 is CASSLVLAEQFF. In nucleotides, the CDR3 is TGTGCCAGCAGCTTAGTCCTAGCTGAGCAGTTCTTC.

The J gene is TRBJ2-1, the V gene TRBV11-3; tentative D call: TRBD1 (5 bases). The germline V gene encodes CDR1 SGHNT and CDR2 YENEEA. This CDR3 contains 15 residues. V lost 2 bases, J lost 4 bases, and 12 bases lay in between. In DNA, the CDR3 is TGTGCCAGCAGCTTAATGCAGGGTAATTACAATGAGCAGTTCTTC. Protein: CASSLMQGNYNEQFF.

The chain uses TRBV6-2 or TRBV6-3 and TRBJ2-1; D is possibly TRBD1 or TRBD2 (5 bases each). CDR1 and CDR2 from the germline V gene are MNHEY and SVGEGT. V was cut by 7 bases and J by 3 bases, with 10 bases left in between. The CDR3 totals 13 residues. CDR3 region: CASTGANYNEQFF. The CDR3 DNA reads TGTGCCAGCACCGGGGCGAACTACAATGAGCAGTTCTTC.

This clonotype was observed a handful of times. The J gene is TRBJ2-5, the V gene TRBV28, with unresolved D. Trimming removed 5 bases from V and 7 bases from J, with 14 bases in between. Germline V CDR1 and CDR2: MDHEN, SYDVKM. This CDR3 is 13 amino acids long. The DNA for the CDR3 is TGTGCCAGCAGTACCCCTGGGTCAAGGACCCAGTACTTC. Protein product: CASSTPGSRTQYF.

The chain is built from TRBV7-2 and TRBJ2-7, with D perhaps TRBD2 (5 bases). Germline loops: CDR1 SGHTA, CDR2 FQGNSA. V dropped 5 bases and J dropped 7 bases, with 21 bases sitting between them. The CDR3 contains 15 residues. Here the CDR3 reads CASSPTPGRTSEQYF. The CDR3 DNA reads as TGTGCCAGCAGCCCCACCCCGGGAAGGACCTCGGAGCAGTACTTC.

The chain links TRBV7-9 to TRBJ1-1, with D possibly matching TRBD1 (5 bases). Per the germline V gene, CDR1 is SEHNR and CDR2 is FQNEAQ (reference sequence). This CDR3 is built from 14 residues. The V and J ends lost 1 base and 6 bases respectively, with 12 bases between them. CDR3 DNA: TGTGCCAGCAGCTTAGTACCCAGGGCCGCTGAAGCTTTCTTT. Its translation is CASSLVPRAAEAFF.

In its sample, this clonotype was seen many times. The V gene is TRBV12-3 or TRBV12-4, the J gene TRBJ1-1; TRBD1 might be the D (6 bases). CDR3 length: 14 residues. V lost 7 bases and J 0 bases, leaving 12 bases between the germline ends. The CDR3, as DNA: TGTGCCAGCACTTCCACAGGGATGAACACTGAAGCTTTCTTT. Encoded protein: CASTSTGMNTEAFF.

The V and J genes are TRBV28 and TRBJ2-3; possibly TRBD2 for D (5 bases). V was shortened by 6 bases and J by 0 bases, with 13 bases between the two germline ends. The CDR3 has 15 residues. Germline values: CDR1 MDHEN, CDR2 SYDVKM. The CDR3 nucleotides are TGTGCCAGCAGCCCCGGAGGCCCTAGCACAGATACGCAGTATTTT. It encodes CASSPGGPSTDTQYF.